Listed below are T cell receptor beta chains from one sample, sequenced in a study of identical twins. A single record per CDR3 protein comes from TCRdb applying MiXCR to the 5' RACE reads. Of a few hundred thousand distinct CDR3 sequences listed, 24% were seen once; the top ten hold about 2.7%. The data were also submitted as part of a second study, on T cells expressing NK-cell markers.

Sequencing was carried out using CD4+ T cells sorted from blood. The receptors shown here come from a woman younger than 30 in good health. Both conserved end residues are part of each CDR3.

v_gene: TRBV12-3/TRBV12-4; j_gene: TRBJ2-7; CDR3aa: CASTLDRRGEQYF
v_gene: TRBV11-2; j_gene: TRBJ2-3; CDR3aa: CASSLIQGRDTQYF
v_gene: TRBV20-1; j_gene: TRBJ2-1; CDR3aa: CSAPRVYNEQFF
v_gene: TRBV7-9; j_gene: TRBJ2-3; CDR3aa: CASSLGQEYTQYF
v_gene: TRBV20-1; j_gene: TRBJ1-4; CDR3aa: CSAGVGGYGEKLFF
v_gene: TRBV25-1; j_gene: TRBJ1-2; CDR3aa: CASSDDRPTNYGYTF
v_gene: TRBV20-1; j_gene: TRBJ2-5; CDR3aa: CGGSGRGQETQYF
v_gene: TRBV5-1; j_gene: TRBJ2-3; CDR3aa: CASSRDRGTDTQYF
v_gene: TRBV5-1; j_gene: TRBJ2-7; CDR3aa: CASSKYYSGTHTYEQYF
v_gene: TRBV7-2; j_gene: TRBJ2-7; CDR3aa: CASSYDSFSYEQYF
v_gene: TRBV7-8; j_gene: TRBJ2-1; CDR3aa: CASSRFVDEQFF
v_gene: TRBV5-1; j_gene: TRBJ2-5; CDR3aa: CASTLTSSETQYF
v_gene: TRBV15; j_gene: TRBJ2-4; CDR3aa: CATSRTQSRGIQYF
v_gene: TRBV4-3; j_gene: TRBJ2-7; CDR3aa: CASSQEVSTSGVYEQYF
v_gene: TRBV27; j_gene: TRBJ2-2; CDR3aa: CASWTGDTGELFF
v_gene: TRBV7-9; j_gene: TRBJ2-1; CDR3aa: CASTDSWRQFF
v_gene: TRBV6-5; j_gene: TRBJ2-7; CDR3aa: CASSYRGQGGYEQYF
v_gene: TRBV7-2; j_gene: TRBJ1-3; CDR3aa: CASRTGNGNTIYF
v_gene: TRBV10-2; j_gene: TRBJ1-5; CDR3aa: CASSDSGTGINQPQHF
v_gene: TRBV4-3; j_gene: TRBJ2-2; CDR3aa: CASSQDQVTGELFF
v_gene: TRBV12-3/TRBV12-4; j_gene: TRBJ2-1; CDR3aa: CASNPGTTRNEQFF
v_gene: TRBV29-1; j_gene: TRBJ2-3; CDR3aa: CSVERGHTQYF
v_gene: TRBV27; j_gene: TRBJ2-1; CDR3aa: CASSQRDRREQFF
v_gene: TRBV6-1; j_gene: TRBJ1-1; CDR3aa: CASSKPGVTEAFF
v_gene: TRBV20-1; j_gene: TRBJ2-7; CDR3aa: CSASTPGLAAYEQYF
v_gene: TRBV5-5; j_gene: TRBJ2-5; CDR3aa: CASSLLADQETQYF
v_gene: TRBV24-1; j_gene: TRBJ2-2; CDR3aa: CATSDPSGTGRAGELFF
v_gene: TRBV18; j_gene: TRBJ2-7; CDR3aa: CASSPSTGLASYEQYF
v_gene: TRBV20-1; j_gene: TRBJ2-4; CDR3aa: CSARDPAGVAKNIQYF
v_gene: TRBV7-9; j_gene: TRBJ2-3; CDR3aa: CAGSTAATDTQYF
v_gene: TRBV5-1; j_gene: TRBJ2-1; CDR3aa: CASSLRAGGDNEQFF
v_gene: TRBV5-1; j_gene: TRBJ1-2; CDR3aa: CASSLTLGFYGYTF
v_gene: TRBV5-1; j_gene: TRBJ1-1; CDR3aa: CASSLGAENTEAFF
v_gene: TRBV28; j_gene: TRBJ1-6; CDR3aa: CASSLSGSYNSPLHF
v_gene: TRBV12-3/TRBV12-4; j_gene: TRBJ2-3; CDR3aa: CASRRQGGTQYF
v_gene: TRBV5-1; j_gene: TRBJ2-3; CDR3aa: CASSLLAIHTDTQYF
v_gene: TRBV6-2/TRBV6-3; j_gene: TRBJ1-2; CDR3aa: CASRRPGVHGYTF
v_gene: TRBV29-1; j_gene: TRBJ1-1; CDR3aa: CSVEDVWGADTEAFF
v_gene: TRBV7-6; j_gene: TRBJ2-7; CDR3aa: CTSSWTVAYEQYF
v_gene: TRBV5-1; j_gene: TRBJ2-7; CDR3aa: CASSVSDGSEQYF
v_gene: TRBV6-5; j_gene: TRBJ2-1; CDR3aa: CASSYAPFVSPDEQFF
v_gene: TRBV7-3; j_gene: TRBJ2-3; CDR3aa: CASSVGLAGGGDTQYF
v_gene: TRBV29-1; j_gene: TRBJ1-1; CDR3aa: CSVGNWDREAFF
v_gene: TRBV20-1; j_gene: TRBJ2-3; CDR3aa: CSAIKDTGLDTQYF
v_gene: TRBV5-1; j_gene: TRBJ2-3; CDR3aa: CASKPATGLTDTQYF
v_gene: TRBV5-5; j_gene: TRBJ1-2; CDR3aa: CASTLEENFYGYTF
v_gene: TRBV29-1; j_gene: TRBJ2-4; CDR3aa: CSVEVRGIAKNIQYF
v_gene: TRBV3-1; j_gene: TRBJ2-2; CDR3aa: CASSPGTGGDTGELFF
v_gene: TRBV5-1; j_gene: TRBJ2-2; CDR3aa: CASSLGGENTGELFF
v_gene: TRBV9; j_gene: TRBJ2-1; CDR3aa: CASSVDSRPIYNEQFF
v_gene: TRBV6-5; j_gene: TRBJ1-2; CDR3aa: CASSYTLRQGGNYGYTF
v_gene: TRBV5-6; j_gene: TRBJ2-2; CDR3aa: CASSFVGGSGELFF
v_gene: TRBV5-1; j_gene: TRBJ2-5; CDR3aa: CASSFRIDQETQYF
v_gene: TRBV5-5; j_gene: TRBJ1-1; CDR3aa: CAVRGGMNTEAFF
v_gene: TRBV7-2; j_gene: TRBJ2-1; CDR3aa: CASSLAGAGTYNEQFF
v_gene: TRBV7-3; j_gene: TRBJ2-7; CDR3aa: CASSLGTEGEQYF
v_gene: TRBV20-1; j_gene: TRBJ2-3; CDR3aa: CSARGLRGTDTQYF